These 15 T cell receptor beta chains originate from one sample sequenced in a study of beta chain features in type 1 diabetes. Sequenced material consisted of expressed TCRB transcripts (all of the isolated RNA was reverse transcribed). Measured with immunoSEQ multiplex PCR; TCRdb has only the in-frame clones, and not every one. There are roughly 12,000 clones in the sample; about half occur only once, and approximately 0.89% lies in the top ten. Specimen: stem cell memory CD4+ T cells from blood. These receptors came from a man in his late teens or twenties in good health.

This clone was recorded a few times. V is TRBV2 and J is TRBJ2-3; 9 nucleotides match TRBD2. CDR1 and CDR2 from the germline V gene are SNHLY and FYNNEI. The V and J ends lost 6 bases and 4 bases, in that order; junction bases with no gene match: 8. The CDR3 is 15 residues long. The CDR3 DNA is TGTGCCAGCAGGGAGGCGGGGGGGCCCGCAGATACGCAGTATTTT. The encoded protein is CASREAGGPADTQYF.

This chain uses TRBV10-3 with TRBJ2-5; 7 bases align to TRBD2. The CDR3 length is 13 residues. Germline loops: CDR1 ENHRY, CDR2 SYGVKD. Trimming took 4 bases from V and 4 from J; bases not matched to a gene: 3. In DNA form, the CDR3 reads TGTGCCATCAGTGTAAGGGAGGGAGAGACCCAGTACTTC. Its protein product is CAISVREGETQYF.

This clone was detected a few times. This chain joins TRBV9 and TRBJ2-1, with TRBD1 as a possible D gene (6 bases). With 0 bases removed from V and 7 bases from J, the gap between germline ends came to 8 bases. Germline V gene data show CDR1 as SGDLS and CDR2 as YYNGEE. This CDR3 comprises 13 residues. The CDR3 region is CASSVAGVNEQFF. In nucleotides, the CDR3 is TGTGCCAGCAGCGTAGCAGGGGTTAATGAGCAGTTCTTC.

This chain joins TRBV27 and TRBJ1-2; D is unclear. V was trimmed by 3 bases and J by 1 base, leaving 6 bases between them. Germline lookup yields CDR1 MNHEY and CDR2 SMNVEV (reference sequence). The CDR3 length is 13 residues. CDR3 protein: CASSFYSNYGYTF. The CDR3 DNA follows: TGTGCCAGCAGTTTTTACAGTAACTATGGCTACACCTTC.

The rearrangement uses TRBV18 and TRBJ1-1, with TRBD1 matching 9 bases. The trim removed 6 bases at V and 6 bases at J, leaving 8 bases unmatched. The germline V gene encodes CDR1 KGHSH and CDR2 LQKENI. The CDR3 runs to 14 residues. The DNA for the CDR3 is TGTGCCAGCTCTCCTACAGGGGGCTCGGCTGAAGCTTTCTTT. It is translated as CASSPTGGSAEAFF.

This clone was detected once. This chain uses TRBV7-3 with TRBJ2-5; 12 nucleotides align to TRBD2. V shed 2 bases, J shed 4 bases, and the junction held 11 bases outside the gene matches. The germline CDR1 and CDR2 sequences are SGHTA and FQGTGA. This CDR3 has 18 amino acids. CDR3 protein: CASSLFPPSGGAGETQYF. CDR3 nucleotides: TGTGCCAGCAGCTTATTTCCTCCTAGCGGGGGGGCCGGAGAGACCCAGTACTTC.

This CDR3 reads CASGSGTGGADTQYF. DNA for the CDR3: TGTGCCAGCGGGAGCGGGACAGGGGGGGCAGATACGCAGTATTTT. The rearrangement links TRBV7-9 to TRBJ2-3; 11 bases fit TRBD1. In germline, CDR1 is SEHNR, CDR2 FQNEAQ (reference sequence). Trimming cost V 8 bases and J 4 bases; bases outside gene matches: 8. This CDR3 has 15 amino acids.

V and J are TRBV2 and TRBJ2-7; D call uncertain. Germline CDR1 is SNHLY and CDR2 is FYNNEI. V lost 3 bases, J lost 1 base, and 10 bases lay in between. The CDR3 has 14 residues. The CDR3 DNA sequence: TGTGCCAGCAGTGATTGGAGCCGTTCCTACGAGCAGTACTTC. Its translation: CASSDWSRSYEQYF.

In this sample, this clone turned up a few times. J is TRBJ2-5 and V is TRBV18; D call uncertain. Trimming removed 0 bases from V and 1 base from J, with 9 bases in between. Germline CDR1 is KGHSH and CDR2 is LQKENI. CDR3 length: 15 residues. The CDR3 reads CASSPPTQFQETQYF. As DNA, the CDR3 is TGTGCCAGCTCACCACCCACCCAGTTCCAAGAGACCCAGTACTTC.

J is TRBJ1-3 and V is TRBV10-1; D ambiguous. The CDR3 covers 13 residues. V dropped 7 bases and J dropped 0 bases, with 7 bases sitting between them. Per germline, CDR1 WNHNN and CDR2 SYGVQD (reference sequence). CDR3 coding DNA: TGCGCCAGCATGGACTACTCTGGAAACACCATATATTTT. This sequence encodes CASMDYSGNTIYF.

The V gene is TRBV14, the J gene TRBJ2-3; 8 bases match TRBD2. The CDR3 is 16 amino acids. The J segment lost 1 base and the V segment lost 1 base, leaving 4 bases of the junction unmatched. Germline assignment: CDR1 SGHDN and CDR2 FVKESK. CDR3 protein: CASSQVTGGGTDTQYF. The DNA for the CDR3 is TGTGCCAGCAGCCAAGTAACCGGGGGGGGCACAGATACGCAGTATTTT.

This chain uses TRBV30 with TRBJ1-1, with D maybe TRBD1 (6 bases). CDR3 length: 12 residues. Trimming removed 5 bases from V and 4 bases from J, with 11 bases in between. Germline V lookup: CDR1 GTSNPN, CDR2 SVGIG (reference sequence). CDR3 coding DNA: TGTGCCTGGGGACAGCCGGGCACTGAAGCTTTCTTT. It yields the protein CAWGQPGTEAFF.

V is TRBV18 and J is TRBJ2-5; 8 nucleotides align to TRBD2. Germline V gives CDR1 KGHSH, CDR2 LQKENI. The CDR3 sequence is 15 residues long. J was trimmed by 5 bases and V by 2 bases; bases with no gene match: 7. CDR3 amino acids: CASSPSAGGRETQYF. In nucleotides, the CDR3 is TGTGCCAGCTCACCATCGGCGGGGGGCCGGGAGACCCAGTACTTC.

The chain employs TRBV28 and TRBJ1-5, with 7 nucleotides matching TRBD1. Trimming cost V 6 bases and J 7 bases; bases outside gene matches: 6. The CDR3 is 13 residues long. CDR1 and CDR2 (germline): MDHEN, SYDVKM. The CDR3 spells CASSPDRDQPQHF. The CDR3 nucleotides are TGTGCCAGCAGCCCCGACAGGGACCAGCCCCAGCATTTT.

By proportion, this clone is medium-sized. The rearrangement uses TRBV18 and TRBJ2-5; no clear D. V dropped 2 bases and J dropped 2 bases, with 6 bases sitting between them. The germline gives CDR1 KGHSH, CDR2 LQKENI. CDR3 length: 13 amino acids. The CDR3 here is CASSPSRQETQYF. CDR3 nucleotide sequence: TGTGCCAGCTCACCAAGCAGGCAAGAGACCCAGTACTTC.